The clone carrying this T cell receptor beta chain showed up just once. Its specificity is unknown. This entry belongs to a study of T cells in Graves' hyperthyroidism and ophthalmopathy. The CDR3 consists of 14 residues. CDR1 and CDR2 from the germline V gene are SSHAT and FNYEAQ (reference sequence). Trimming cost V 4 bases and J 2 bases, with 11 bases left between them. Amplification of TCR beta CDR3 regions used RNA as the template. First-round RT-PCR of the TCR CDR3 relied on the HTBI primer set. TCRdb re-called the multiplex PCR reads with MiXCR, one entry per CDR3 protein. The table has around 200,000 distinct CDR3 sequences, 15% to 20% seen once; the top ten hold roughly 30%. Graves' hyperthyroidism was deemed stable given no ophthalmopathy progression within 18 months. Study findings and constraints: Blood also showed most of the thyroid clonotypes that were expanded above 0.001. The model identified upcoming ophthalmopathy a median 6.5 months ahead of onset.

The V call is TRBV7-7, the J call TRBJ2-5, with D perhaps being TRBD1 or TRBD2 (5 bases each). Sequenced sample: blood. The sequence was obtained from a woman between 50 and 59 years old with Graves' hyperthyroidism. CDR3 region: CASSSGTTQETQYF. In DNA, the CDR3 is TGTGCCAGCAGCTCCGGGACGACACAAGAGACCCAGTACTTC.